A selection of T cell receptor beta chains follows, all from one sample in a study of T cells in Graves' hyperthyroidism and ophthalmopathy. TCRdb independently ran MiXCR on the multiplex PCR reads; one entry per CDR3 protein. The repertoire holds more than 250,000 distinct CDR3 sequences, with approximately 16% as singletons. The sequencing input was blood. These receptors all come from a woman in her fifties or sixties with Graves' hyperthyroidism that later progressed to Graves' ophthalmopathy. Each CDR3 is given with its conserved first and last residue. Each record gives: CDR3 DNA, CDR3 protein, clone size, J gene, D gene, V gene. A D gene is named only where the DNA matches it firmly. Some rows have no size entry. The others give once, few or many, or a class for an expanded clone.

DNA: TGCAGTGCCGCCGCGACTAGCGGGAGGAGGTACACCGGGGAGCTGTTTTTT
CDR3: CSAAATSGRRYTGELFF
size: .
J: TRBJ2-2
D: TRBD2
V: TRBV20-1

DNA: TGTGCCAGCAGTAAACAACAGGGGTACTACGAGCAGTACTTC
CDR3: CASSKQQGYYEQYF
size: many
J: TRBJ2-7
D: TRBD1
V: TRBV25-1

DNA: TGTGCCAGCAGCGCCGAATTAGGGACCGGGGAGCTGTTTTTT
CDR3: CASSAELGTGELFF
size: few
J: TRBJ2-2
D: .
V: TRBV9

DNA: TGTGCCAGCAGCCCGAGGGGGACCATAAATCAGCCCCAGCATTTT
CDR3: CASSPRGTINQPQHF
size: .
J: TRBJ1-5
D: .
V: TRBV7-2

DNA: TGTGCCAGCAGGGGACAGGGAGGCTTCTACGAGCAGTACTTC
CDR3: CASRGQGGFYEQYF
size: many
J: TRBJ2-7
D: TRBD1
V: TRBV28

DNA: TGTGCCAGCACCCAGAGGGGAACTAATGAAAAACTGTTTTTT
CDR3: CASTQRGTNEKLFF
size: .
J: TRBJ1-4
D: .
V: TRBV2

DNA: .
CDR3: CASSSTAGGQTPGSCFF
size: .
J: TRBJ2-2
D: .
V: TRBV7-3

DNA: TGTGCCAGCAGTTTACGACGGACTTACAGGGATACGCAGTATTTT
CDR3: CASSLRRTYRDTQYF
size: .
J: TRBJ2-3
D: .
V: TRBV27

DNA: TGTGCCAGTAGTTTGATGATTAACGGCTTGGACGAGCAGTACTTC
CDR3: CASSLMINGLDEQYF
size: few
J: TRBJ2-7
D: .
V: TRBV19

DNA: TGCGCCAGCAGCGACCCACTGGGGCTCGGTGATAATTCACCCCTCCACTTT
CDR3: CASSDPLGLGDNSPLHF
size: many
J: TRBJ1-6
D: .
V: TRBV5-1

DNA: TGCAGTGCTTCCTTGGACCAGCCCCAGCATTTT
CDR3: CSASLDQPQHF
size: many
J: TRBJ1-5
D: .
V: TRBV20-1

DNA: TGTGCCTGGCGACCCTCCGAGTTGGGACGACGAGGCAATCAGCCCCAGCATTTT
CDR3: CAWRPSELGRRGNQPQHF
size: once
J: TRBJ1-5
D: .
V: TRBV30

DNA: TGTGCCAGCAGTGCCCGGGACGAGATCTACAATGAGCAGTTCTTC
CDR3: CASSARDEIYNEQFF
size: .
J: TRBJ2-1
D: .
V: TRBV6-1

DNA: TGTGCCTGGTCGGGGGCTGGGGCTGAAGCTTTCTTT
CDR3: CAWSGAGAEAFF
size: many
J: TRBJ1-1
D: .
V: TRBV30

DNA: TGTGCCAGCAGCTTATTTACAGGGGGTACCGGGGAGCTGTTTTTT
CDR3: CASSLFTGGTGELFF
size: few
J: TRBJ2-2
D: TRBD1
V: TRBV11-3

DNA: TGTGCCAGCAGTTCCGGGGTGGGGAGCTACACCTTC
CDR3: CASSSGVGSYTF
size: many
J: TRBJ1-2
D: .
V: TRBV28

DNA: TGTGCCAGCTCACTTATCGGGACAGGCGTCGGTGGAAGCCTCCACTTT
CDR3: CASSLIGTGVGGSLHF
size: few
J: TRBJ1-6
D: TRBD1
V: TRBV18

DNA: TGTGCCAGCTCACCAAGGGGACTAGCGGGAGGCGGCGAGCAGTTCTTC
CDR3: CASSPRGLAGGGEQFF
size: many
J: TRBJ2-1
D: TRBD2
V: TRBV18

DNA: TGTGCCAGCAGTTTAGGCGGTACAGGGCGGTGGGACACTGAAGCTTTCTTT
CDR3: CASSLGGTGRWDTEAFF
size: many
J: TRBJ1-1
D: .
V: TRBV27

DNA: TGCAGTACTCGTCAGACGGCACGCGAGCAGTACTTC
CDR3: CSTRQTAREQYF
size: .
J: TRBJ2-7
D: .
V: TRBV20-1

DNA: TGTGCCAGCAGTTATCAGCAGGGCCCTAATTCACCCCTCCACTTT
CDR3: CASSYQQGPNSPLHF
size: .
J: TRBJ1-6
D: .
V: TRBV6-1

DNA: TGCAGTGCTAGAGAAGGCTCTCCCTACAATGAGCAGTTCTTC
CDR3: CSAREGSPYNEQFF
size: many
J: TRBJ2-1
D: .
V: TRBV20-1

DNA: TGTGCCAGCAGTGAAATGTGGGTGTGGGGCACCGGGGAGCTGTTTTTT
CDR3: CASSEMWVWGTGELFF
size: many
J: TRBJ2-2
D: .
V: TRBV6-1

DNA: TGTGCCAGCAGTTTTAGACCCCCTGGGACACCCCTCCACTTT
CDR3: CASSFRPPGTPLHF
size: few
J: TRBJ1-6
D: .
V: TRBV27

DNA: TGTGCCAGCAGTTTCGAACAGGGGGCTTCTGAGACCCAGTACTTC
CDR3: CASSFEQGASETQYF
size: few
J: TRBJ2-5
D: TRBD1
V: TRBV28

DNA: TGTGCCAGCAGCTTAGGGGCACTTACGCAGTATTTT
CDR3: CASSLGALTQYF
size: many
J: TRBJ2-3
D: .
V: TRBV11-2

DNA: TGTGCTAGTGCCTCAGGCACAGATACGCAGTATTTT
CDR3: CASASGTDTQYF
size: many
J: TRBJ2-3
D: .
V: TRBV12-5

DNA: TGTGCCAGCTCACCACAGGGAGTAGCTGAAGCTTTCTTT
CDR3: CASSPQGVAEAFF
size: .
J: TRBJ1-1
D: .
V: TRBV18

DNA: TGTGCCAGTAGTATGCTACAGGGCGGCTATGGCTACACCTTC
CDR3: CASSMLQGGYGYTF
size: .
J: TRBJ1-2
D: .
V: TRBV19

DNA: TGCGCCAGCAGCGCCCGGGACAGGGGTTTCGGGGTGGATACGCAGTATTTT
CDR3: CASSARDRGFGVDTQYF
size: many
J: TRBJ2-3
D: TRBD1
V: TRBV5-1

DNA: TGCAGTGCTATTGCGACTAGCGGGACAGATACGCAGTATTTT
CDR3: CSAIATSGTDTQYF
size: few
J: TRBJ2-3
D: TRBD2
V: TRBV20-1

DNA: TGTGCCACCATTTCGTGGGCCTCTGGGGCCAACGTCCTGACTTTC
CDR3: CATISWASGANVLTF
size: many
J: TRBJ2-6
D: .
V: TRBV28

DNA: TGCGCCAGCAGCCAAAACGGGGAGACGACGGGCGAGCAGTACTTC
CDR3: CASSQNGETTGEQYF
size: .
J: TRBJ2-7
D: .
V: TRBV5-1

DNA: TGCAGTGCCCTCCAGCCTAGCGGTCGCACAGATACGCAGTATTTT
CDR3: CSALQPSGRTDTQYF
size: many
J: TRBJ2-3
D: TRBD2
V: TRBV20-1

DNA: TGTGCCAGCAGCGTAGCAGGTATTAGCAATCAGCCCCAGCATTTT
CDR3: CASSVAGISNQPQHF
size: many
J: TRBJ1-5
D: .
V: TRBV9

DNA: TGCAGTGCCCTAGGCCCTAGCGCCCAAGAGACCCAGTACTTC
CDR3: CSALGPSAQETQYF
size: .
J: TRBJ2-5
D: .
V: TRBV20-1

DNA: TGTGCCAGTAGCCCAGACGATAGCTCCTACAATGAGCAGTTCTTC
CDR3: CASSPDDSSYNEQFF
size: many
J: TRBJ2-1
D: .
V: TRBV19

DNA: TGTGCCAGCAGTGAGGACAGGGGGGGAAACAATGAGCAGTTCTTC
CDR3: CASSEDRGGNNEQFF
size: once
J: TRBJ2-1
D: TRBD1
V: TRBV12-3/TRBV12-4

DNA: TGTGCCAGCAGCTTACAGGGGGGGTTTGAGCAGTACTTC
CDR3: CASSLQGGFEQYF
size: .
J: TRBJ2-7
D: .
V: TRBV5-6

DNA: TGCAGTGCTAGAGAGACTAGCGGATCCTACAATGAGCAGTTCTTC
CDR3: CSARETSGSYNEQFF
size: many
J: TRBJ2-1
D: TRBD2
V: TRBV20-1

DNA: TGCAGTGCTAGAAGAGGGACCCGCGGGGAGCTGTTTTTT
CDR3: CSARRGTRGELFF
size: many
J: TRBJ2-2
D: .
V: TRBV20-1

DNA: TGTGCCATCAGTGACCTGGGAGCGGGAGGGGGGGAGACCCAGTACTTC
CDR3: CAISDLGAGGGETQYF
size: .
J: TRBJ2-5
D: TRBD2
V: TRBV10-3

DNA: TGCAGTGCTAGAGATGAGGGCAGGGACAACACCATATATTTT
CDR3: CSARDEGRDNTIYF
size: many
J: TRBJ1-3
D: .
V: TRBV20-1

DNA: TGTGCCAGCAGTTTAGGGACTAGCGGGTACACAGATACGCAGTATTTT
CDR3: CASSLGTSGYTDTQYF
size: many
J: TRBJ2-3
D: TRBD2
V: TRBV27

DNA: TGTGCCAGCAGCTTATGGGCAGGGGAAGGCAATGAGCAGTTCTTC
CDR3: CASSLWAGEGNEQFF
size: many
J: TRBJ2-1
D: .
V: TRBV7-9

DNA: TGTGTCTGGAACCCAGGGGGGGCTGAAGCTTTCTTT
CDR3: CVWNPGGAEAFF
size: many
J: TRBJ1-1
D: TRBD1
V: TRBV30

DNA: TGTGCCAGCAGCCCTTTTAGGGCCAGGGAGACGCAGTATTTT
CDR3: CASSPFRARETQYF
size: many
J: TRBJ2-3
D: .
V: TRBV3-1

DNA: TGTGCCAGTAGATCCATTGGCGGGAATGAGCAGTTCTTC
CDR3: CASRSIGGNEQFF
size: few
J: TRBJ2-1
D: .
V: TRBV19

DNA: TGTGCCAGCACCCGCCCCCACAATAGTTACGAGCAGTACTTC
CDR3: CASTRPHNSYEQYF
size: many
J: TRBJ2-7
D: .
V: TRBV28

DNA: TGCAGCGTTGTTAGAGTCCTCAGGAAGGACGAGACCCAGTACTTC
CDR3: CSVVRVLRKDETQYF
size: many
J: TRBJ2-5
D: .
V: TRBV29-1

DNA: TGCAGCGTTGCGGGCAGGGCCCACTACGAGCAGTACTTC
CDR3: CSVAGRAHYEQYF
size: many
J: TRBJ2-7
D: .
V: TRBV29-1

DNA: TGTGCCACCAGCAGAGAGGGCAGGGGCAATCAGCCCCAGCATTTT
CDR3: CATSREGRGNQPQHF
size: .
J: TRBJ1-5
D: .
V: TRBV15

DNA: TGCGCCAGCAGCTTGTTTCAGGGCCGTTCAGGGGAGCTGTTTTTT
CDR3: CASSLFQGRSGELFF
size: .
J: TRBJ2-2
D: .
V: TRBV5-1

DNA: TGTGCCAGCACCTACAGGGGGGGCACAGATACGCAGTATTTT
CDR3: CASTYRGGTDTQYF
size: many
J: TRBJ2-3
D: TRBD1
V: TRBV27

DNA: TGTGCCTGGAGCAACCGGGACAGGGTCTTGGAGACCCAGTACTTC
CDR3: CAWSNRDRVLETQYF
size: many
J: TRBJ2-5
D: TRBD1
V: TRBV30

DNA: TGTGCCAGCAACCCACTTCCTGGCGGGACCTACGAGCAGTACTTC
CDR3: CASNPLPGGTYEQYF
size: many
J: TRBJ2-7
D: .
V: TRBV7-6

DNA: TGTGCCATCAGTGAGTCGTGGCAGGGGGCGAGGAATGAGCAGTTCTTC
CDR3: CAISESWQGARNEQFF
size: many
J: TRBJ2-1
D: TRBD1
V: TRBV10-3

DNA: TGCGCCAGCAGTCCACATATGGGACACTTATATCGTTGGGGCAATCAGCCCCAGCATTTT
CDR3: CASSPHMGHLYRWGNQPQHF
size: few
J: TRBJ1-5
D: .
V: TRBV10-1